A single sample is the source of the 14 T cell receptor beta chains below, sequenced in a study of CD8 T cells in Susac syndrome. Random hexamers served to reverse transcribe about 0.5 to 1 ug RNA. From the immunoSEQ multiplex PCR reads, TCRdb called clonotypes with MiXCR, one entry per CDR3 protein. The repertoire consists of more than 150,000 distinct CDR3 sequences, with 95% occurring once and the leading ten covering around 0.096%. Sequencing was performed on CD4+ T cells from PBMCs. The source of these receptors is a human donor with Susac syndrome.

The genes are TRBV30 and TRBJ1-6; D may be TRBD1 (5 bases). Germline V gene lookup returns CDR1 GTSNPN and CDR2 SVGIG (reference sequence). The CDR3 covers 15 residues. CDR3 in DNA: TGTGCAGGAGAGCAGGGAAGCTCCTATAATTCACCCCTCCACTTT. Translation gives CAGEQGSSYNSPLHF.

The genes are TRBV7-9 and TRBJ2-7, with a weak D call TRBD1 (7 bases). Germline CDR1 is SEHNR and CDR2 is FQNEAQ (reference sequence). Trimming took 3 bases from V and 6 from J, leaving 15 bases between them. CDR3 length: 14 amino acids. DNA of the CDR3: TGTGCCAGCAGCTTCAGCAGGGGGAGGTCCGAGCAGTACTTC. This sequence encodes CASSFSRGRSEQYF. Supplemented by reference TRBV7-9 and TRBJ2-7, the full variable domain reads DTGVSQNPRHKITKRGQNVTFRCDPISEHNRLYWYRQTLGQGPEFLTYFQNEAQLEKSRLLSDRFSAERPKGSFSTLEIQRTEQGDSAMYLCASSFSRGRSEQYFGPGTRLTVT.

The V gene is TRBV7-9, the J gene TRBJ2-1; 14 bases align to TRBD2. CDR3 length: 17 amino acids. The junction had 9 bases not matched to a gene; V was cut back by 6 bases and J by 5 bases. Germline V gene lookup returns CDR1 SEHNR and CDR2 FQNEAQ (reference sequence). Here the CDR3 DNA reads TGTGCCAGCAGGACTGGCACGGGACTAGCGGGGGACAATGAGCAGTTCTTC. Its translation is CASRTGTGLAGDNEQFF. The full variable domain, its missing parts supplied by reference TRBV7-9 and TRBJ2-1, is DTGVSQNPRHKITKRGQNVTFRCDPISEHNRLYWYRQTLGQGPEFLTYFQNEAQLEKSRLLSDRFSAERPKGSFSTLEIQRTEQGDSAMYLCASRTGTGLAGDNEQFFGPGTRLTVL.

The J gene is TRBJ1-2, the V gene TRBV7-2, with 10 bases fitting TRBD1. The CDR3 has 15 amino acids. Trimming cost V 3 bases and J 6 bases; bases outside gene matches: 7. Germline CDR1 is SGHTA and CDR2 is FQGNSA. The CDR3 nucleotides are TGTGCCAGCAGCTTGGGTGGACAGGGGGTGGATGGCTACACCTTC. This codes for CASSLGGQGVDGYTF.

The chain joins TRBV29-1 to TRBJ1-1; 7 nucleotides align to TRBD1. Germline V gene sequence: CDR1 SQVTM, CDR2 ANQGSEA. The junction had 4 bases not matched to a gene; V was cut back by 5 bases and J by 1 base. The CDR3 spans 13 residues. The CDR3 nucleotides are TGCAGCGTTTCCGGGGACAGGAACACTGAAGCTTTCTTT. This encodes CSVSGDRNTEAFF.

This clonotype came up a few times. V and J are TRBV19 and TRBJ1-1, with D uncertain. Trimming took off 6 bases at V and 5 bases at J, with 10 bases between the two ends. Germline V gives CDR1 LNHDA, CDR2 SQIVND (reference sequence). This CDR3 has 12 amino acids. DNA of the CDR3: TGTGCCAGTAGCCTCCTGGGAACTGAAGCTTTCTTT. Protein: CASSLLGTEAFF.

The chain uses TRBV28 and TRBJ2-3; D call uncertain. The CDR3 has 12 residues. Trimming removed 6 bases from V and 2 bases from J, with 6 bases in between. CDR1 and CDR2 (germline): MDHEN, SYDVKM. The CDR3 DNA follows: TGTGCCAGCAGCTCCCCCACAGATACGCAGTATTTT. As protein: CASSSPTDTQYF.

The V call is TRBV5-4, the J call TRBJ2-5; 7 bases are shared with TRBD1. This CDR3 is 14 amino acids long. The germline V gene encodes CDR1 SGHNT and CDR2 YYREEE (reference sequence). J lost 5 bases, V lost 0 bases, and 4 bases had no gene match. The CDR3 sequence is CASSLEGASETQYF. The DNA for the CDR3 is TGTGCCAGCAGCTTGGAGGGGGCCTCTGAGACCCAGTACTTC.

V is TRBV6-6 and J is TRBJ1-1, with D hard to call. Germline CDR1 is MNHNY and CDR2 is SVGAGI (reference sequence). This CDR3 comprises 14 residues. Trimming pared 3 bases from V and 3 bases from J, leaving 11 bases between. CDR3: CASSYFSGDTEAFF. CDR3 sequence (DNA): TGTGCCAGCAGTTATTTCTCCGGGGACACTGAAGCTTTCTTT.

This clonotype was detected only once. CDR3 bases: TGCGCCAGCAGCCCCTTCGTTGGGGCCAACGTCCTGACTTTC. It translates to CASSPFVGANVLTF. The chain is built from TRBV4-3 and TRBJ2-6; D call uncertain. Germline values: CDR1 LGHNA, CDR2 YSLEER. The CDR3 loop spans 14 amino acids. Trimming stripped 4 bases from V and 3 bases from J, with 7 bases between.

The chain has TRBV6-2 or TRBV6-3 and TRBJ2-7; either TRBD1 or TRBD2 may fit D (5 bases each). V lost 4 bases, J lost 2 bases, and 15 bases lay in between. The CDR3 is 15 residues long. Germline CDR1 MNHEY, CDR2 SVGEGT. The CDR3 nucleotides read TGTGCCAGCAGTTTGAGTGGGACGGGACCCTACGAGCAGTACTTC. Amino acid sequence: CASSLSGTGPYEQYF.

This clonotype was observed a few times. The CDR3 loop reads CASSPGDDSEKLFF. The DNA of the CDR3 is TGCGCCAGCAGCCCAGGGGATGACAGTGAAAAACTGTTTTTT. V gene TRBV5-1 combines with J gene TRBJ1-4; D perhaps matches TRBD1 (6 bases). Germline V gene lookup returns CDR1 SGHRS and CDR2 YFSETQ. V was clipped by 4 bases and J by 7 bases, with 14 bases between them. This CDR3 is 14 amino acids long.

This rearrangement joins TRBV7-3 to TRBJ2-7; the D gene is possibly TRBD2 (6 bases). Germline CDR1 SGHTA, CDR2 FQGTGA. The ends were cut back, 5 bases at V and 1 base at J, with 15 bases in the middle. This CDR3 region has 15 residues. The CDR3: CASSIGAGNSYEQYF. In DNA, the CDR3 is TGTGCCAGCAGCATTGGGGCGGGAAATTCCTACGAGCAGTACTTC.

The chain is built from TRBV20-1 and TRBJ2-5; TRBD2 matches 11 bases. This CDR3 region has 14 residues. Germline assignment: CDR1 DFQATT and CDR2 SNEGSKA (reference sequence). V was pared by 3 bases and J by 4 bases, with 4 bases of the junction left unmatched. The CDR3 sequence: CSASVAGGRETQYF. The CDR3 DNA sequence: TGCAGTGCTAGTGTAGCGGGGGGGCGAGAGACCCAGTACTTC.